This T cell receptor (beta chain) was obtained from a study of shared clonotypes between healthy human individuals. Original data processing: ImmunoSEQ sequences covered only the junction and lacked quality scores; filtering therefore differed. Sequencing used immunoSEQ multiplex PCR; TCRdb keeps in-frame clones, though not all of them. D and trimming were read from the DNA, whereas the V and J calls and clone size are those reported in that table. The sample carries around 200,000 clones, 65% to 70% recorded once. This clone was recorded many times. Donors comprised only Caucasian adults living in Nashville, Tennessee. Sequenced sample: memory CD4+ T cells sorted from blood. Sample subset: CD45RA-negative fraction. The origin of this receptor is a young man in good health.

CDR3 DNA: TGCGCCAGCAGCTTTTCGACAGTGAGCTCCTACGAGCAGTACTTC. This encodes CASSFSTVSSYEQYF. V is TRBV5-1 and J is TRBJ2-7, with D tentatively TRBD1 (5 bases). Trimming took 2 bases from V and 0 from J, leaving 12 bases between them. Looked up from germline, CDR1 is SGHRS and CDR2 is YFSETQ. The CDR3 is 15 residues long.